One sample yielded the 6 T cell receptor beta chains listed below, sequenced in a study of shared clonotypes between healthy human individuals. Libraries were prepared by immunoSEQ multiplex PCR; TCRdb keeps only in-frame clonotypes and omits some of them. The sample consists of about 2.3 million clones, over 90% of them appearing once. The sequencing input was naive CD4+ T cells from PBMCs. Sample subset: CD45RA+ positively selected. These receptors all come from a man aged 18 to 29 in good health. Some clones in this sample may be carry-over from other donors' samples.

The rearrangement uses TRBV10-3 and TRBJ1-2; D unresolved. Between the trimmed V and J ends, which lost 2 bases and 4 bases, there was a span of 17 bases. Germline-derived CDR1 and CDR2 are ENHRY and SYGVKD. The CDR3 sequence is 16 residues long. CDR3 in DNA: TGTGCCATCAGTGAGCTCCGGCGGGTTTCTGGCTATGGCTACACCTTC. It is translated as CAISELRRVSGYGYTF.

The CDR3 loop is CATSRVGSPETQYF. In DNA form, the CDR3 reads TGTGCCACCAGCAGAGTCGGATCGCCGGAGACCCAGTACTTC. V is TRBV15 and J is TRBJ2-5; D unclear. Germline loops: CDR1 LNHNV, CDR2 YYDKDF (reference sequence). The V and J ends lost 1 base and 5 bases respectively, with 11 bases between them. The CDR3 loop spans 14 amino acids.

The chain joins TRBV11-2 to TRBJ2-5; 8 nucleotides match TRBD1. The V and J ends lost 4 bases and 4 bases, in that order; junction bases with no gene match: 5. The CDR3 length is 14 residues. Germline assignment: CDR1 SGHAT and CDR2 FQNNGV. The CDR3 loop reads CASSSDRVSETQYF. The CDR3 nucleotides read TGTGCCAGCAGCTCGGACAGGGTATCAGAGACCCAGTACTTC.

This clone was detected a few times. The sample contains more than one DNA sequence encoding this CDR3. The chain carries TRBV18 and TRBJ2-3, with D unresolved. Germline assignment: CDR1 KGHSH and CDR2 LQKENI. Trimming cost V 2 bases and J 1 base, with 4 bases left between them. The CDR3 totals 13 residues. This CDR3 reads CASSPSGTDTQYF. The CDR3 nucleotides are TGTGCCAGCTCACCAAGCGGCACAGATACGCAGTATTTT.

This rearrangement joins TRBV2 to TRBJ1-1, with D uncertain. Germline-derived CDR1 and CDR2 are SNHLY and FYNNEI. The CDR3 runs 14 residues. Deletions cut 5 bases from V and 0 bases from J, with 10 bases between. The CDR3 loop reads CASSRFGVNTEAFF. In DNA form, the CDR3 reads TGTGCCAGCAGTCGGTTCGGGGTGAACACTGAAGCTTTCTTT.

The genes are TRBV27 and TRBJ2-2; unclear D gene. CDR3 length: 14 amino acids. The V gene lost 5 bases and the J gene lost 4 bases, with 11 bases spanning the gap. CDR1 and CDR2 (germline): MNHEY, SMNVEV (reference sequence). Here the CDR3 DNA reads TGTGCCAGCAGTCCCCCGGCGGTCACCGGGGAGCTGTTTTTT. The encoded protein is CASSPPAVTGELFF.